Shown below are 30 T cell receptor beta chains from a single sample sequenced in a study of shared T cell receptors in the human thymus. Only in-frame clones appear in the TCRdb table, and some are missing; sequencing was by immunoSEQ multiplex PCR. Of about 380,000 clones in the sample, around 95% are singletons; the top ten hold 0.02%. Sequencing was carried out using thymocytes. These receptors were collected from a human donor.

Note on this clone: One end of the junction is discordant with germline, which a read error may explain. This chain uses TRBV6-1 with TRBJ2-3; TRBD2 aligns across 10 bases. This CDR3 contains 16 residues. Germline loops: CDR1 MNHNS, CDR2 SASEGT. CDR3 sequence (DNA): TGTGCCAGCAATGAAGCTGAGACTAGCGGGACAGATACGCAGTATTTT. As protein: CASNEAETSGTDTQYF.

The rearrangement links TRBV6-5 to TRBJ1-3; 10 positions agree with TRBD1. The germline gives CDR1 MNHEY, CDR2 SVGAGI. The CDR3 has 16 residues. The V segment lost 1 base and the J segment 2 bases; nucleotides outside the gene matches: 2. CDR3 DNA: TGTGCCAGCAGTTACTTAGGGACAGGGGCTGGAAACACCATATATTTT. It codes for CASSYLGTGAGNTIYF.

V is TRBV27 and J is TRBJ2-1; 14 bases match TRBD2. The germline V gene has CDR1 MNHEY and CDR2 SMNVEV (reference sequence). Unmatched junction bases numbered 5, after V lost 5 bases and J lost 8 bases. This CDR3 has 15 residues. This CDR3 reads CASSPRTSGRHEQFF. The CDR3 coding sequence is TGTGCCAGCAGTCCGCGGACTAGCGGGAGGCATGAGCAGTTCTTC.

This sequence joins TRBV5-4 and TRBJ1-2, with 9 bases aligning to TRBD1. Germline lookup yields CDR1 SGHNT and CDR2 YYREEE (reference sequence). The CDR3 totals 14 residues. V trimming: 1 base; J trimming: 7 bases; junction bases outside the gene matches: 5. CDR3 DNA: TGTGCCAGCAGCTTGATAACAGGGGGCTGTGGCTACACCTTC. Its protein product is CASSLITGGCGYTF.

The chain recombines TRBV25-1 with TRBJ1-5, with TRBD1 as a possible D gene (6 bases). This CDR3 contains 14 residues. V gave up 8 bases and J gave up 0 bases, with 11 bases separating them. CDR1 and CDR2 from the germline V gene are MGHDK and SYGVNS. DNA for the CDR3: TGTGCCAGCGAGGACAGCCATAGCAATCAGCCCCAGCATTTT. As protein: CASEDSHSNQPQHF.

In its sample, this clone was seen once. The chain combines TRBV28 with TRBJ1-5; weak D call: TRBD1 (5 bases). The CDR3 has 15 residues. V was clipped by 2 bases and J by 7 bases, with 15 bases between them. Germline-derived CDR1 and CDR2 are MDHEN and SYDVKM. In nucleotides, the CDR3 is TGTGCCAGCAGTTTAATCCCCAGGGAAAGCCAGCCCCAGCATTTT. This sequence encodes CASSLIPRESQPQHF.

The chain links TRBV30 to TRBJ2-5; 14 bases are a match to TRBD2. Germline values: CDR1 GTSNPN, CDR2 SVGIG (reference sequence). This CDR3 region has 16 residues. V shed 5 bases, J shed 4 bases, and the junction held 9 bases outside the gene matches. CDR3 sequence: CAWEGLAGVKRETQYF. CDR3 nucleotides: TGTGCCTGGGAGGGACTAGCGGGAGTGAAGAGAGAGACCCAGTACTTC.

This chain uses TRBV25-1 with TRBJ2-2; 7 nucleotides align to TRBD1. Germline V CDR1 and CDR2: MGHDK, SYGVNS. This CDR3 region has 14 residues. With 8 bases clipped from V and 1 base from J, the junction kept 4 bases outside the gene matches. Written as DNA, the CDR3 is TGTGCCAGCCCGGACAGGCTGAACACCGGGGAGCTGTTTTTT. Its protein is CASPDRLNTGELFF. Full variable domain (missing parts from reference TRBV25-1 and TRBJ2-2): EADIYQTPRYLVIGTGKKITLECSQTMGHDKMYWYQQDPGMELHLIHYSYGVNSTEKGDLSSESTVSRIRTEHFPLTLESARPSHTSQYLCASPDRLNTGELFFGEGSRLTVL.

The CDR3 region is CASSHSVGDHANTGELFF. The CDR3 DNA is TGCGCCAGCAGCCATTCCGTCGGTGACCACGCGAACACCGGGGAGCTGTTTTTT. J is TRBJ2-2 and V is TRBV4-3; no clear D gene. The germline V and J ends were trimmed by 3 bases and 0 bases, with 17 bases remaining between them. CDR1 is LGHNA and CDR2 is YSLEER in the germline V gene. The CDR3 sequence is 18 residues long.

V gene TRBV2 combines with J gene TRBJ2-3; TRBD2 matches at 7 bases. V shed 6 bases, J shed 2 bases, and the junction held 11 bases outside the gene matches. The CDR3 consists of 16 residues. Germline values: CDR1 SNHLY, CDR2 FYNNEI. CDR3 residues: CASSGPLAETTDTQYF. CDR3 nucleotides: TGTGCCAGCAGCGGTCCCCTAGCGGAGACCACAGATACGCAGTATTTT.

CDR3 bases: TGTGCCAGCAGTATCCCTAGCGGGAGAGAGTTCTTC. It encodes CASSIPSGREFF. The rearrangement links TRBV27 to TRBJ2-1; TRBD2 matches 10 bases. The CDR3 length is 12 residues. Germline V gene data show CDR1 as MNHEY and CDR2 as SMNVEV (reference sequence). V lost 5 bases to trimming and J lost 14 bases; unmatched junction nucleotides: 6.

The chain employs TRBV11-2 and TRBJ2-3, with 9 bases matching TRBD2. CDR3 size: 14 residues. V trimming: 4 bases; J trimming: 5 bases; junction bases outside the gene matches: 4. Germline V gene lookup returns CDR1 SGHAT and CDR2 FQNNGV. In DNA, the CDR3 is TGTGCCAGCAGCTCTAGCGGGAAACAAGATACGCAGTATTTT. Its translation: CASSSSGKQDTQYF. Complete variable domain (other parts from reference TRBV11-2 and TRBJ2-3): EAGVAQSPRYKIIEKRQSVAFWCNPISGHATLYWYQQILGQGPKLLIQFQNNGVVDDSQLPKDRFSAERLKGVDSTLKIQPAKLEDSAVYLCASSSSGKQDTQYFGPGTRLTVL.

The chain joins TRBV5-1 to TRBJ2-1, with TRBD2 matching 10 bases. Germline V CDR1 and CDR2: SGHRS, YFSETQ. Trimming at V came to 3 bases and at J to 1 base, leaving 7 bases not matched to a gene. The CDR3 length is 17 residues. This chain's CDR3 is CASSSGSGRWSYNEQFF. The CDR3 nucleotides read TGCGCCAGCAGCTCTGGTAGCGGGAGGTGGTCCTACAATGAGCAGTTCTTC. The complete variable domain, with remaining parts taken from reference TRBV5-1 and TRBJ2-1, reads KAGVTQTPRYLIKTRGQQVTLSCSPISGHRSVSWYQQTPGQGLQFLFEYFSETQRNKGNFPGRFSGRQFSNSRSEMNVSTLELGDSALYLCASSSGSGRWSYNEQFFGPGTRLTVL.

This clone appeared once. The junction shows a germline mismatch at one end, possibly a read error. The rearrangement links TRBV5-1 to TRBJ2-7; D is unresolved. Germline loops: CDR1 SGHRS, CDR2 YFSETQ. The CDR3 length is 13 residues. CDR3 DNA: TGCGCCAGCAGACCGGGCTACTCCCACGAGCAGTACTTC. Amino acids: CASRPGYSHEQYF.

This chain joins TRBV7-3 and TRBJ2-1; a possible D gene is TRBD2 (6 bases). There are 16 residues in the CDR3. V lost 3 bases and J 1 base, leaving 13 bases between the germline ends. The germline CDR1 and CDR2 sequences are SGHTA and FQGTGA. CDR3 bases: TGTGCCAGCAGCTTGGGAGGACCCTCTTCCTACAATGAGCAGTTCTTC. Its protein product is CASSLGGPSSYNEQFF.

The CDR3 protein is CASRVGTQETQYF. CDR3 in DNA: TGCGCCAGCCGTGTTGGGACCCAAGAGACCCAGTACTTC. This sequence joins TRBV5-1 and TRBJ2-5; D is tentatively TRBD1 or TRBD2 (5 bases each). This CDR3 is built from 13 residues. The germline V and J ends were trimmed by 7 bases and 1 base, with 11 bases remaining between them. The V gene's germline CDR1 is SGHRS and CDR2 YFSETQ.

The V and J genes are TRBV28 and TRBJ2-2; no clear D. Germline-derived CDR1 and CDR2 are MDHEN and SYDVKM. V was trimmed by 4 bases and J by 1 base, leaving 13 bases between them. This CDR3 has 16 amino acids. The CDR3 nucleotides are TGTGCCAGCAGTTGGGTGGTGCGTCAGAACACCGGGGAGCTGTTTTTT. This translates into CASSWVVRQNTGELFF. Variable domain in full (rest from reference TRBV28 and TRBJ2-2): DVKVTQSSRYLVKRTGEKVFLECVQDMDHENMFWYRQDPGLGLRLIYFSYDVKMKEKGDIPEGYSVSREKKERFSLILESASTNQTSMYLCASSWVVRQNTGELFFGEGSRLTVL.

CDR3 bases: TGTGCCAGCAGCAATGAGCGGGCTCCATACGAGCAGTACTTC. Translation: CASSNERAPYEQYF. The genes are TRBV21-1 and TRBJ2-7; TRBD2 is the table's D call and was not checked against the DNA. TRBV21-1 counts as a pseudogene. The CDR3 spans 14 residues.

The CDR3 DNA reads TGTGCCAGCAGCTCCCCGACAGGGGGTAGAACTGAAGCTTTCTTT. Translated: CASSSPTGGRTEAFF. The chain has TRBV14 and TRBJ1-1; 9 nucleotides agree with TRBD1. The germline V gene encodes CDR1 SGHDN and CDR2 FVKESK. V lost 5 bases to trimming and J lost 5 bases; unmatched junction nucleotides: 9. This CDR3 is 15 amino acids long.

This clone was seen just once. The rearrangement uses TRBV30 and TRBJ2-2, with 13 bases that match TRBD2. V shed 3 bases and J 7 bases; nucleotides not matched to a gene: 11. Germline-derived CDR1 and CDR2 are GTSNPN and SVGIG (reference sequence). The CDR3 runs 17 residues. The CDR3 is CAWSYMTSGRMGGELFF. In nucleotides, the CDR3 is TGTGCCTGGAGCTACATGACTAGCGGGAGGATGGGCGGGGAGCTGTTTTTT. Full variable domain (outside the CDR3, taken from reference TRBV30 and TRBJ2-2): SQTIHQWPATLVQPVGSPLSLECTVEGTSNPNLYWYRQAAGRGLQLLFYSVGIGQISSEVPQNLSASRPQDRQFILSSKKLLLSDSGFYLCAWSYMTSGRMGGELFFGEGSRLTVL.

A single count supports this clone. The V call is TRBV13, the J call TRBJ1-3, with D unclear. The CDR3 totals 12 residues. V was cut by 5 bases and J by 6 bases, with 8 bases left in between. Germline CDR1 is PRHDT and CDR2 is FYEKMQ (reference sequence). As DNA, the CDR3 is TGTGCCAGCAGCCACTTCATAAACACCATATATTTT. Translating gives CASSHFINTIYF.

CDR3: CASSLFERVSSYEQYF. DNA of the CDR3: TGTGCCAGCAGTTTATTTGAGCGGGTTAGCTCCTACGAGCAGTACTTC. The rearrangement links TRBV28 to TRBJ2-7; the D gene is possibly TRBD2 (6 bases). In germline, CDR1 is MDHEN, CDR2 SYDVKM. V lost 1 base to trimming and J lost 0 bases, with 13 bases between them. CDR3 length equals 16 residues.

V usage is TRBV28 and J usage is TRBJ2-2, with 11 positions matching TRBD2. CDR1 MDHEN and CDR2 SYDVKM come from the germline V gene. The ends lost 3 bases at V and 3 bases at J; junction bases unmatched: 6. CDR3 length equals 17 residues. The CDR3, as DNA: TGTGCCAGCAGTTTGGTGGGGGGACTAGCGGACACCGGGGAGCTGTTTTTT. Translation: CASSLVGGLADTGELFF.

The chain recombines TRBV11-2 with TRBJ2-1; D might be TRBD1 or TRBD2, each matching 5 bases. The germline gives CDR1 SGHAT, CDR2 FQNNGV. The CDR3 length is 17 residues. V was shortened by 7 bases and J by 0 bases, with 19 bases between the two germline ends. CDR3 nucleotides: TGTGCCAGCATCCCATGGGGGATAGTGAGCTCCTACAATGAGCAGTTCTTC. It codes for CASIPWGIVSSYNEQFF.

The J gene is TRBJ2-5, the V gene TRBV5-4; no firm D call. Germline CDR1 is SGHNT and CDR2 is YYREEE (reference sequence). V was clipped by 0 bases and J by 4 bases, with 7 bases between them. The CDR3 contains 13 residues. The CDR3 nucleotides read TGTGCCAGCAGCTTGGCGGGTGGAGAGACCCAGTACTTC. Protein sequence: CASSLAGGETQYF.

Only one count was recorded for this clone. The chain joins TRBV5-1 to TRBJ1-1; 9 bases fit TRBD1. V was pared by 4 bases and J by 4 bases, with 5 bases of the junction left unmatched. Germline CDR1 is SGHRS and CDR2 is YFSETQ. CDR3 length equals 14 residues. CDR3 nucleotide sequence: TGCGCCAGCAGCGGGATGGACAGGGGCACTGAAGCTTTCTTT. It encodes CASSGMDRGTEAFF.

This clone is a singleton in its sample. The chain uses TRBV25-1 and TRBJ2-3; the D is unclear. Germline assignment: CDR1 MGHDK and CDR2 SYGVNS. The germline V and J ends were trimmed by 2 bases and 2 bases, with 11 bases remaining between them. The CDR3 has 15 residues. This chain's CDR3 is CASSEKETFTDTQYF. CDR3 DNA: TGTGCCAGCAGTGAAAAAGAAACTTTCACAGATACGCAGTATTTT.

The gene calls are TRBV13 and TRBJ2-7, with 16 nucleotides matching TRBD2. J gave up 2 bases and V 6 bases, and 10 bases lay outside the gene matches. The germline V gene has CDR1 PRHDT and CDR2 FYEKMQ (reference sequence). This CDR3 is built from 18 residues. In nucleotides, the CDR3 is TGTGCCAGCAGACCTAAGGGACTAGCGGGAGGGCCGCCCTACGAGCAGTACTTC. This translates into CASRPKGLAGGPPYEQYF.

The gene calls are TRBV7-9 and TRBJ1-1; 11 bases match TRBD1. V shed 7 bases, J shed 11 bases, and the junction held 15 bases outside the gene matches. This CDR3 has 15 residues. CDR1 and CDR2 (germline): SEHNR, FQNEAQ (reference sequence). In DNA form, the CDR3 reads TGTGCCAGCACGAAACAAAGGGACAGGGGGATTTTCGCTTTCTTT. Encoded protein: CASTKQRDRGIFAFF.

The V gene is TRBV11-2, the J gene TRBJ1-5, with a tentative D call TRBD1 (5 bases). Trimming removed 1 base from V and 0 bases from J, with 13 bases in between. CDR3 length: 17 amino acids. Germline assignment: CDR1 SGHAT and CDR2 FQNNGV. The CDR3 here is CASSLAYGGDSNQPQHF. In DNA, the CDR3 is TGTGCCAGCAGCTTAGCGTACGGGGGAGATAGCAATCAGCCCCAGCATTTT.